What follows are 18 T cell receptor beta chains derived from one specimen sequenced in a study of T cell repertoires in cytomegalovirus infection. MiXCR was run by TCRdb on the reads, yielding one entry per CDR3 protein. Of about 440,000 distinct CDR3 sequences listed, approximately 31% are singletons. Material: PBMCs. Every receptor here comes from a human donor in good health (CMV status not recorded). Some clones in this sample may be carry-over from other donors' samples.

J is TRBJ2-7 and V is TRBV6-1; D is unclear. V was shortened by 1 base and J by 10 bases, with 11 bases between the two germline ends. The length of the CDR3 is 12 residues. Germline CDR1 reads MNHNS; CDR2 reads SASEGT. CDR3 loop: CASSEEEVFQYF. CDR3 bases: TGTGCCAGCAGTGAAGAGGAAGTATTTCAGTACTTC.

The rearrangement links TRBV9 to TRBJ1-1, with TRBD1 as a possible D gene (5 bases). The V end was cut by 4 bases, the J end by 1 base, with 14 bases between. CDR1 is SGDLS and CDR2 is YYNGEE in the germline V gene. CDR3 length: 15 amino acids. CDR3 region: CASSSSGTANTEAFF. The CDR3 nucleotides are TGTGCCAGCAGCTCGTCCGGGACCGCGAACACTGAAGCTTTCTTT.

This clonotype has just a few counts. CDR3 sequence: CASRPVPRGGTEAFF. The DNA of the CDR3 is TGTGCCAGCAGGCCCGTCCCGCGGGGGGGCACTGAAGCTTTCTTT. V usage is TRBV6-1 and J usage is TRBJ1-1, with a weak D call TRBD1 (5 bases). CDR3 size: 15 residues. The V gene lost 6 bases and the J gene lost 4 bases, with 18 bases spanning the gap. Per the germline V gene, CDR1 is MNHNS and CDR2 is SASEGT.

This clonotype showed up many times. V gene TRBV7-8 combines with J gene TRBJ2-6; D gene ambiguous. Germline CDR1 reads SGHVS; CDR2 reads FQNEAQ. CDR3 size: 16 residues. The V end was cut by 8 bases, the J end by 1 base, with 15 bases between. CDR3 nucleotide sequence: TGTGCCAGCGAACAGTGGGCTCAATCTGGGGCCAACGTCCTGACTTTC. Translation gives CASEQWAQSGANVLTF.

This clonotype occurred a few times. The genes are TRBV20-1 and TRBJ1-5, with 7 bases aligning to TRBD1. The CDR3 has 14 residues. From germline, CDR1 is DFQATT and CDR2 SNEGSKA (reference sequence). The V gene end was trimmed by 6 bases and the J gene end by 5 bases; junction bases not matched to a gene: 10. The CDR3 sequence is CSAETGTEYQPQHF. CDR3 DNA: TGCAGTGCCGAAACCGGGACAGAATATCAGCCCCAGCATTTT.

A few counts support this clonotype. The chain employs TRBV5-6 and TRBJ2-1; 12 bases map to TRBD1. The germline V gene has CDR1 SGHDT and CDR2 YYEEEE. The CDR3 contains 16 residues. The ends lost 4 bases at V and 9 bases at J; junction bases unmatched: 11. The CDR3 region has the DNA TGTGCCAGCAGCGGACCCCCGGGACAGGGGGCAAGTGAGCAGTTCTTC. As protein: CASSGPPGQGASEQFF.

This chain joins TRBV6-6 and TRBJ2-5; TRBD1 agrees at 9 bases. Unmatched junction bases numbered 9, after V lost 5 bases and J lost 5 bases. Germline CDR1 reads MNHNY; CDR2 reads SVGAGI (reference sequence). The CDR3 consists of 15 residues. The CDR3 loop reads CASSHTGGAYETQYF. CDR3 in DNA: TGTGCCAGCAGTCACACAGGGGGCGCGTATGAGACCCAGTACTTC.

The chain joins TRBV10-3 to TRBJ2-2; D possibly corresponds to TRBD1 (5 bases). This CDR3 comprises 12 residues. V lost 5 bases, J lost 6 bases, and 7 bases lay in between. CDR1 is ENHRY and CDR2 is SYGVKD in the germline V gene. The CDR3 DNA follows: TGTGCCATCAGTCAGGGATCCGGGGAGCTGTTTTTT. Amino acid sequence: CAISQGSGELFF.

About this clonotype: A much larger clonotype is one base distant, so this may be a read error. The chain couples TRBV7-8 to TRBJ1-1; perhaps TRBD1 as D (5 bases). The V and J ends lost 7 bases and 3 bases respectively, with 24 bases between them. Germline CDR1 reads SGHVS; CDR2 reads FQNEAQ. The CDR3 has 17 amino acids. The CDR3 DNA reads TGTGCCAGCACCCGGCCCCTTAGTGGGGGTAGTCACACTGAAGCTTTCTTT. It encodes CASTRPLSGGSHTEAFF.

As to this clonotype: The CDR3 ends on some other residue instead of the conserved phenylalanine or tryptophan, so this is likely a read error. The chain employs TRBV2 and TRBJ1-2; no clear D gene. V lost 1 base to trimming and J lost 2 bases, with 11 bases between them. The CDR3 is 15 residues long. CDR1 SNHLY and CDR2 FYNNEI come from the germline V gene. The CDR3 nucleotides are TGTGCCAGCAGTGAAGATAACCGGTCAAACTATGGCTACACCTTA. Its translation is CASSEDNRSNYGYTL.

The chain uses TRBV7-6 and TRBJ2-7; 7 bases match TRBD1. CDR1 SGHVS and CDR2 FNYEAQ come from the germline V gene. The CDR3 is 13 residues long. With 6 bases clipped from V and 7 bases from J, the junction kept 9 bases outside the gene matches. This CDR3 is CASSIRGGREQYF. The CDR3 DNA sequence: TGTGCCAGCAGTATTAGAGGGGGCAGGGAGCAGTACTTC.

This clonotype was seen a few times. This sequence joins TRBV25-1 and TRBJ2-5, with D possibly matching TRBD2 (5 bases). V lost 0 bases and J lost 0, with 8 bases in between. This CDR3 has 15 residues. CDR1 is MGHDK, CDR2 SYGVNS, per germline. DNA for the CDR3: TGTGCCAGCAGTGAATATAGAGGGAACCAAGAGACCCAGTACTTC. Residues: CASSEYRGNQETQYF.

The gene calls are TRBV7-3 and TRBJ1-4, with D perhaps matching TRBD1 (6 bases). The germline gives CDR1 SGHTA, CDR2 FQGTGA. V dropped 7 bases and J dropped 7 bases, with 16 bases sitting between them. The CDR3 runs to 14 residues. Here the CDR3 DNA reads TGTGCCAGCACCAGCAGGGGATCGTTTGAAAAACTGTTTTTT. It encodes CASTSRGSFEKLFF. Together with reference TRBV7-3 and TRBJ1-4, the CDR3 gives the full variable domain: GAGVSQTPSNKVTEKGKYVELRCDPISGHTALYWYRQSLGQGPEFLIYFQGTGAADDSGLPNDRFFAVRPEGSVSTLKIQRTERGDSAVYLCASTSRGSFEKLFFGSGTQLSVL.

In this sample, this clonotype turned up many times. The DNA of the CDR3 is TGTGCCAGCAGTTACTCGACCCAAGAGACCCAGTACTTC. Translated, it gives CASSYSTQETQYF. The J gene is TRBJ2-5, the V gene TRBV6-2 or TRBV6-3; no reliable D call. The CDR3 is 13 residues long. V gave up 0 bases and J gave up 1 base, with 3 bases separating them. Per the germline V gene, CDR1 is MNHEY and CDR2 is SVGEGT.

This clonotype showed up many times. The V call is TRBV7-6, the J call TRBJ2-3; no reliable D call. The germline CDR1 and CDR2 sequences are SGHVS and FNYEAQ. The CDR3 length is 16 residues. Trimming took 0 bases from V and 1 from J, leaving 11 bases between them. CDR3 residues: CASSLAGGRRTDTQYF. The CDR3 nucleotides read TGTGCCAGCAGCTTAGCAGGCGGCAGACGCACAGATACGCAGTATTTT.

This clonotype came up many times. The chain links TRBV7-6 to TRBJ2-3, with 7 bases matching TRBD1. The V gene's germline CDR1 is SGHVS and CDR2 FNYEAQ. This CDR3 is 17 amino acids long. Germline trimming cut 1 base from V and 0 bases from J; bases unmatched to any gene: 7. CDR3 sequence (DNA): TGTGCCAGCAGCTTAGTGATAGGGGGCATCAGCACAGATACGCAGTATTTT. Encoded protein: CASSLVIGGISTDTQYF.

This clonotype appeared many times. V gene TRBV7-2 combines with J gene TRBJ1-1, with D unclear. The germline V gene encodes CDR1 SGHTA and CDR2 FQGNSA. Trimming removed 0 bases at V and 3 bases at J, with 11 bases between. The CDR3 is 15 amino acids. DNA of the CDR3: TGTGCCAGCAGCTTAGCAGCGCGCTGGGACACTGAAGCTTTCTTT. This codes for CASSLAARWDTEAFF.

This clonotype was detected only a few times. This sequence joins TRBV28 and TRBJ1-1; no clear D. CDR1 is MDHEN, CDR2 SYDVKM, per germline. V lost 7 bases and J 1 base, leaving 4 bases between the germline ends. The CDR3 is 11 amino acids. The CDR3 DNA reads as TGTGCCAGCACCGAGAACACTGAAGCTTTCTTT. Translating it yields CASTENTEAFF.